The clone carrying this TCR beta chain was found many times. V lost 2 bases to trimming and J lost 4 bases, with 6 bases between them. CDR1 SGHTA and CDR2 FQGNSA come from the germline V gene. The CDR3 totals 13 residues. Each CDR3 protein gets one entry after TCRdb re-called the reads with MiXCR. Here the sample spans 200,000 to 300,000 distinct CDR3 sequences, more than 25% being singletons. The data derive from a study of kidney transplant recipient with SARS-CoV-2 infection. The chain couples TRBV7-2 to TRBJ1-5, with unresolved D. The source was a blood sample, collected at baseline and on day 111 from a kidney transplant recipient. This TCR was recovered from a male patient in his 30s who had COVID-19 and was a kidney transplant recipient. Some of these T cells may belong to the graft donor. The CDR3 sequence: CASSLTVNQPQHF. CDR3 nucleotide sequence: TGTGCCAGCAGCTTAACGGTGAATCAGCCCCAGCATTTT.